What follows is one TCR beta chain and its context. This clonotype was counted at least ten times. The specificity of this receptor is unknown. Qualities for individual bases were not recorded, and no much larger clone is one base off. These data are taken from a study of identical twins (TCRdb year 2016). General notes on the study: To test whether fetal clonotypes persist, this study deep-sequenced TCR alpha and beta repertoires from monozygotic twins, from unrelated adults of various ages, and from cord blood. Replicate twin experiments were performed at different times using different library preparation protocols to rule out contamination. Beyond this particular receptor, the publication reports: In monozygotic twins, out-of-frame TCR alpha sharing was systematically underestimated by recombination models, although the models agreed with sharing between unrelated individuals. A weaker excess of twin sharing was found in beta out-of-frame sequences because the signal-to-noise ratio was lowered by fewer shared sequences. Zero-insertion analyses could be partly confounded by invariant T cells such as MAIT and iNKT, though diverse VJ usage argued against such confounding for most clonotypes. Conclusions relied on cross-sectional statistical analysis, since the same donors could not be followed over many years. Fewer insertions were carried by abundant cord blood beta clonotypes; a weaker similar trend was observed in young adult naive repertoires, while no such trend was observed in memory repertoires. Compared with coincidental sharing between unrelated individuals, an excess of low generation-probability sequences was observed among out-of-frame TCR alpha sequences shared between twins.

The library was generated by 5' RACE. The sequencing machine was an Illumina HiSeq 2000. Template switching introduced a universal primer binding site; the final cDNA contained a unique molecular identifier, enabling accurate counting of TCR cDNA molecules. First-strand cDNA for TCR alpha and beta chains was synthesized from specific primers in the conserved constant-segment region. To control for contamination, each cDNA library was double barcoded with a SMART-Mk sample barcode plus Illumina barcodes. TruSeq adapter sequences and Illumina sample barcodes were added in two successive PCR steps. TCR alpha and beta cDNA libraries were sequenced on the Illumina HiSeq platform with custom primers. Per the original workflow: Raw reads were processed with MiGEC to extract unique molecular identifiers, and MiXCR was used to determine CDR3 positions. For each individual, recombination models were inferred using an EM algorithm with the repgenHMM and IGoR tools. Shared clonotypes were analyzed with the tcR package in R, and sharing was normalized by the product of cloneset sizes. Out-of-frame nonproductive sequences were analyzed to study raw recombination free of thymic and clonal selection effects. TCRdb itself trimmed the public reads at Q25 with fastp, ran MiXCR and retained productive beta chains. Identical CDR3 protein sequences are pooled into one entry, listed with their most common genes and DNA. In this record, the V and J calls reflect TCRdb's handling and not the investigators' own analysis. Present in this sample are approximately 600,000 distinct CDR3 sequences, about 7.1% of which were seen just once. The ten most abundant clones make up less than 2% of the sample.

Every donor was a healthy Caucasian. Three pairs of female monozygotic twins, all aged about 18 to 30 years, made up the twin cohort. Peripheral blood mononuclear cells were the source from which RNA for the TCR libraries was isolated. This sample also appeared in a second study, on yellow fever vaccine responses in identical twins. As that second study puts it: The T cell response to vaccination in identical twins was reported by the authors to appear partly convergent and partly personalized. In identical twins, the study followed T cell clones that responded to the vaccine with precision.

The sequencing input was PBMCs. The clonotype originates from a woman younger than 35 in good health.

The CDR3 reads as follows: CSARDWPSTDTQYF. Read as DNA, the sequence is TGCAGTGCTAGAGATTGGCCTAGCACAGATACGCAGTATTTT. Recombination joined TRBV20-1 with TRBJ2-3; no D gene call is confident. Measured from the cysteine to the phenylalanine, the CDR3 is 14 residues long. The kept DNA is CDR3 alone, 42 bases in frame from the first base. V and J lose 0 bases and 0 bases, and a span of 7 bases separates them. Sequences DFQATT (CDR1) and SNEGSKA (CDR2) are obtained from the germline V gene (reference sequence).